The present TCR beta chain was sequenced within a study of chemoradiotherapy in HPV16-positive cancers. Libraries were prepared by immunoSEQ multiplex PCR; TCRdb keeps only in-frame clonotypes and omits some of them. The sample contains 29,000 or so clones, roughly nine tenths of which appear only once. CDR3 length: 15 amino acids. V lost 1 base, J lost 0 bases, and 10 bases lay in between. Germline CDR1 MDHEN, CDR2 SYDVKM. The sequence derives from a human donor with HPV-associated anogenital cancer. J is TRBJ2-7 and V is TRBV28; a weak D match, TRBD1 (5 bases). The starting material was blood, obtained from a patient who underwent chemoradiotherapy. CDR3 protein: CASSLLSRDSYEQYF. The CDR3, as DNA: TGTGCCAGCAGTTTATTAAGCAGGGACTCCTACGAGCAGTACTTC.